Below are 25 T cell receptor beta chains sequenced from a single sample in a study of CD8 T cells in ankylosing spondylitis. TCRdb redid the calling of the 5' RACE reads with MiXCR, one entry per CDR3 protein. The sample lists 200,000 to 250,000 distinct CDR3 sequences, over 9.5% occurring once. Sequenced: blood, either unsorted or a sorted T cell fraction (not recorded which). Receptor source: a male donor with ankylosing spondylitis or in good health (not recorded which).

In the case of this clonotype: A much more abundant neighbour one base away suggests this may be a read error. In DNA form, the CDR3 reads TGCAGTACTAGGAGGGGGACTTTTCGATTAAACATTCAGTACTTC. Encoded protein: CSTRRGTFRLNIQYF. The chain couples TRBV20-1 to TRBJ2-4; D is tentatively TRBD1 or TRBD2 (6 bases each). Germline lookup yields CDR1 DFQATT and CDR2 SNEGSKA (reference sequence). This CDR3 is 15 amino acids long.

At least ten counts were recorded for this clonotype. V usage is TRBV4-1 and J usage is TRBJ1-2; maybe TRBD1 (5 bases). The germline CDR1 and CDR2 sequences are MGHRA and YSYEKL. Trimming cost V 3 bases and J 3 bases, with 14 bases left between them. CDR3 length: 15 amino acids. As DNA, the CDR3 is TGCGCCAGCAGCCAGGAAGACAGCTCAGACTATGGCTACACCTTC. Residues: CASSQEDSSDYGYTF.

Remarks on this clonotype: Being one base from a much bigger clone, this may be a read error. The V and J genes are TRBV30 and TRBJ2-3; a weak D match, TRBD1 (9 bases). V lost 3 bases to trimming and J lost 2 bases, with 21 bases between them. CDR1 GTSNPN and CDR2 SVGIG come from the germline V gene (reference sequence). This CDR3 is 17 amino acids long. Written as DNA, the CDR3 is TGTGCCTGGAGGCAGCGGGGGACAGGGACGCTCACAGATACGCAGTATTTT. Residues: CAWRQRGTGTLTDTQYF.

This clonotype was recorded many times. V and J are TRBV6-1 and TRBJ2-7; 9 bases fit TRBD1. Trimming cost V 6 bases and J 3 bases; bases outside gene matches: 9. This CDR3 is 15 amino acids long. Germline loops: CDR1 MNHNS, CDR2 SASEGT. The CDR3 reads CASSPTGTGIYEQYF. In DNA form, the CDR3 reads TGTGCCAGCAGCCCAACCGGGACAGGGATCTACGAGCAGTACTTC.

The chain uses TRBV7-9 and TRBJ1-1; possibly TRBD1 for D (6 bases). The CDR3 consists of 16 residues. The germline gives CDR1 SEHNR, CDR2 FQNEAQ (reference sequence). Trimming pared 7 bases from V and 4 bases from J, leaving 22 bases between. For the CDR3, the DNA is TGTGCCAGCACCGTAGGGGGGTCCAGGGAGACCACTGAAGCTTTCTTT. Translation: CASTVGGSRETTEAFF.

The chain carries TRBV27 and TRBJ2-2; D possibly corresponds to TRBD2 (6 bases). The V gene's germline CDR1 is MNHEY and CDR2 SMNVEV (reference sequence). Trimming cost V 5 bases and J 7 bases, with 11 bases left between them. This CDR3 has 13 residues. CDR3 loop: CASSLRGFGELFF. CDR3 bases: TGTGCCAGCAGTCTCCGGGGGTTCGGGGAGCTGTTTTTT.

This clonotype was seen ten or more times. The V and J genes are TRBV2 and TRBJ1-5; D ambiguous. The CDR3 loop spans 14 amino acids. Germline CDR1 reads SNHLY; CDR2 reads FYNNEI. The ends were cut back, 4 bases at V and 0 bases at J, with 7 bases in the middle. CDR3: CASSASDSNQPQHF. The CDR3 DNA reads TGTGCCAGCAGTGCCTCGGATAGCAATCAGCCCCAGCATTTT.

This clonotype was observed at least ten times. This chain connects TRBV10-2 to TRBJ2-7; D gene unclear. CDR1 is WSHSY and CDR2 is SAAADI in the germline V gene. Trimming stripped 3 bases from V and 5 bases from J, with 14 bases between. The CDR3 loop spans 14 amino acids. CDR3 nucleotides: TGCGCCAGCAGTGATGGACCCTCATCGGACGAGCAGTACTTC. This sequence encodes CASSDGPSSDEQYF.

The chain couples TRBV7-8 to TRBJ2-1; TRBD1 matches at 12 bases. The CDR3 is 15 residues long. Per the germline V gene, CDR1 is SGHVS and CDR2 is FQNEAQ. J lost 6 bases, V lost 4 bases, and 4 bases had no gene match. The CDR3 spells CASSSGQGASNEQFF. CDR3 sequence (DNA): TGTGCCAGCAGCTCGGGACAGGGGGCTAGCAATGAGCAGTTCTTC.

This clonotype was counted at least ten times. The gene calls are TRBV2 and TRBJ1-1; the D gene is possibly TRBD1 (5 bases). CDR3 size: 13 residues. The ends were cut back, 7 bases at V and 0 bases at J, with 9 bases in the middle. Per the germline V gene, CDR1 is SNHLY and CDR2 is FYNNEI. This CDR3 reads CASTSDMNTEAFF. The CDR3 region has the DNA TGTGCCAGCACCTCGGACATGAACACTGAAGCTTTCTTT.

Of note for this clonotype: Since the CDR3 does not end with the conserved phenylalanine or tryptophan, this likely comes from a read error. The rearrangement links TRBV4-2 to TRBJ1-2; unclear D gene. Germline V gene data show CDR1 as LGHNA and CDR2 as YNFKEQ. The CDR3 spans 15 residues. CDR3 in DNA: TGTGCCGGCAGCCAAGATGCGGGAGTACACTATGGCTACACCCTC. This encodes CAGSQDAGVHYGYTL.

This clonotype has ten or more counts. DNA of the CDR3: TGCAGTGCTAGTTATAAGGGGAGGAGAAACACCATATATTTT. Protein: CSASYKGRRNTIYF. The chain uses TRBV20-1 and TRBJ1-3, with D maybe TRBD1 (5 bases). Germline CDR1 is DFQATT and CDR2 is SNEGSKA (reference sequence). There are 14 residues in the CDR3. V was cut by 3 bases and J by 5 bases, with 14 bases left in between.

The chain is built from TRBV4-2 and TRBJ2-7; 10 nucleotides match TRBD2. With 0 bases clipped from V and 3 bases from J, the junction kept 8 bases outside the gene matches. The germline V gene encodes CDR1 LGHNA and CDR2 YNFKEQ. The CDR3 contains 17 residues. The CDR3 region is CASSQDHLAGEVYEQYF. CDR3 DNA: TGTGCCAGCAGCCAAGATCATCTAGCGGGGGAAGTCTACGAGCAGTACTTC.

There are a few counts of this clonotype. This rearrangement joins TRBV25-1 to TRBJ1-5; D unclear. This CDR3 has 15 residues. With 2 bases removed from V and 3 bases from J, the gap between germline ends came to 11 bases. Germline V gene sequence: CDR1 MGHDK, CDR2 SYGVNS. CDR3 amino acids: CASSEGRTPNQPQHF. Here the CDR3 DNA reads TGTGCCAGCAGTGAAGGGAGGACGCCCAATCAGCCCCAGCATTTT.

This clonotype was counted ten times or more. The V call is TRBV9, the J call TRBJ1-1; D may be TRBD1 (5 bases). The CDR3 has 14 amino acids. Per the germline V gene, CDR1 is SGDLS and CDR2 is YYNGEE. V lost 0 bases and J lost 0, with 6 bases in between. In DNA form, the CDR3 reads TGTGCCAGCAGCGTAGGGACACTGAACACTGAAGCTTTCTTT. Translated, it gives CASSVGTLNTEAFF.

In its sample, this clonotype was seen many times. The CDR3 DNA follows: TGCAGTGCTTCCGGGACTAGCGGACCCTACAATGAGCAGTTCTTC. It specifies CSASGTSGPYNEQFF. V is TRBV20-1 and J is TRBJ2-1; 11 positions match TRBD2. Losses at the gene ends were 5 bases for V and 2 bases for J; bases not matched to a gene: 5. Germline CDR1 is DFQATT and CDR2 is SNEGSKA (reference sequence). The CDR3 loop spans 15 amino acids.

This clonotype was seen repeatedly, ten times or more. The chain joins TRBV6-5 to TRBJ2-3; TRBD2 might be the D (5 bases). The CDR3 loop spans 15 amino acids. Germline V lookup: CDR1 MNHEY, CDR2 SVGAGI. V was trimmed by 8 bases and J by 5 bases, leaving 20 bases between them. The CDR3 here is CASVSARGVEDTQYF. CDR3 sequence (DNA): TGTGCCAGCGTTTCCGCCCGGGGAGTAGAAGATACGCAGTATTTT.

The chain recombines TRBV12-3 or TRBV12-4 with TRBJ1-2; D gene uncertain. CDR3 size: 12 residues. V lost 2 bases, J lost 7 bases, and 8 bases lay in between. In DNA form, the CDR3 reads TGTGCCAGCAGTTTAAGCGCGCGTGGCTACACCTTC. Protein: CASSLSARGYTF.

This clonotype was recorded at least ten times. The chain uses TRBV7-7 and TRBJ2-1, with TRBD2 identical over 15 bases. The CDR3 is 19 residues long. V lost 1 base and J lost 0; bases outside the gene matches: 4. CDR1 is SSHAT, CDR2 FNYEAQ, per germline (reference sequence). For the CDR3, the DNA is TGTGCCAGCAGCTTAGAGGGACTAGCGGGGGGTTGCTCCTACAATGAGCAGTTCTTC. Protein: CASSLEGLAGGCSYNEQFF.

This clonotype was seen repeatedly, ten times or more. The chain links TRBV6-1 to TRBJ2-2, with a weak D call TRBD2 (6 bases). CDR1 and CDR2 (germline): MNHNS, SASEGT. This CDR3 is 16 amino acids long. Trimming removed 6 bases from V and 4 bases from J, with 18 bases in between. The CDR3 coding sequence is TGTGCCAGCAGCCGCCGAGGGATGACTAGCACCGGGGAGCTGTTTTTT. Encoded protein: CASSRRGMTSTGELFF.

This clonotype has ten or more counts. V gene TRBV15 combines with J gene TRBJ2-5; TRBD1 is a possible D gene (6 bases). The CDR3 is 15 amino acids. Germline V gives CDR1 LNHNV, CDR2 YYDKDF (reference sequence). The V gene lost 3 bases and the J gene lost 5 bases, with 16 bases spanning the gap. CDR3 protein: CATSRGRGSEETQYF. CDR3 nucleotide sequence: TGTGCCACCAGCAGGGGCAGGGGCTCGGAGGAGACCCAGTACTTC.

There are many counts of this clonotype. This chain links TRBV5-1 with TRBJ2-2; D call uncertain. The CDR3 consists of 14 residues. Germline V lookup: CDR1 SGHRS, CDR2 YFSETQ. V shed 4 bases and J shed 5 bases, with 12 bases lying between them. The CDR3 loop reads CASSVGRATGELFF. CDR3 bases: TGCGCCAGCAGCGTCGGAAGGGCGACCGGGGAGCTGTTTTTT.

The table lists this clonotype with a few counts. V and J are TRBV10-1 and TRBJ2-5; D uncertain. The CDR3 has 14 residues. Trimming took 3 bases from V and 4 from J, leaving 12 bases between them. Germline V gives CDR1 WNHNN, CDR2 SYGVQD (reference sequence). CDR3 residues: CASSEALGSETQYF. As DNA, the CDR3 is TGCGCCAGCAGTGAAGCCCTAGGATCAGAGACCCAGTACTTC.

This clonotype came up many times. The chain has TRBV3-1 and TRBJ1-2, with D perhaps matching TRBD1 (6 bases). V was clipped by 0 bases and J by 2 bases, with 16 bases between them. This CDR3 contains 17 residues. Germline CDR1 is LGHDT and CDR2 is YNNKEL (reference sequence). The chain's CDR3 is CASSQEGPGHLNYGYTF. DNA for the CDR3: TGTGCCAGCAGCCAAGAAGGGCCGGGACACCTCAACTATGGCTACACCTTC.

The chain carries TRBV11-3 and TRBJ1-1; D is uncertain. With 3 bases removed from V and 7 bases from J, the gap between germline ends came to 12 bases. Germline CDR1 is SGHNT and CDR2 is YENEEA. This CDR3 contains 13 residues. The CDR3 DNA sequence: TGTGCCAGCAGCTTGGTCCCGACGGTTGAAGCTTTCTTT. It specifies CASSLVPTVEAFF. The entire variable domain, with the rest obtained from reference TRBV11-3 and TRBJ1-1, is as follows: EAGVVQSPRYKIIEKKQPVAFWCNPISGHNTLYWYLQNLGQGPELLIRYENEEAVDDSQLPKDRFSAERLKGVDSTLKIQPAELGDSAVYLCASSLVPTVEAFFGQGTRLTVV.